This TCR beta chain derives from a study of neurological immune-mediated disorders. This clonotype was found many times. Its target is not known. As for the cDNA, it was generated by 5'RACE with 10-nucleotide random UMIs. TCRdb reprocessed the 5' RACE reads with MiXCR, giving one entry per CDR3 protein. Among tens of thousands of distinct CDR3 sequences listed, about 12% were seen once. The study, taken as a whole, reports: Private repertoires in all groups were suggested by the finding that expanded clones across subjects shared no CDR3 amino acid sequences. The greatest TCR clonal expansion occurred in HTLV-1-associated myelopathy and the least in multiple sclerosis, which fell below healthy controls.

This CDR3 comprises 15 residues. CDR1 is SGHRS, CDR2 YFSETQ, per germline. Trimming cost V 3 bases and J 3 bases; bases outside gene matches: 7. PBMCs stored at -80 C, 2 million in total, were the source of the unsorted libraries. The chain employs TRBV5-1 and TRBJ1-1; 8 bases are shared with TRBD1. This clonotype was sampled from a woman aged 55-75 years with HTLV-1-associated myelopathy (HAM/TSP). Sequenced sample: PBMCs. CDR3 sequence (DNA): TGCGCCAGCAGCTCCCAAGGACAGGGAGACACTGAAGCTTTCTTT. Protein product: CASSSQGQGDTEAFF.